This T cell receptor beta chain was recorded in a study of beta chain features in type 1 diabetes. The wider study: The samples had roughly 110 million sorted cells examined in all.

CDR1 GTSNPN and CDR2 SVGIG come from the germline V gene (reference sequence). The V gene lost 0 bases and the J gene lost 7 bases, with 15 bases spanning the gap. This CDR3 has 15 amino acids. Notes on the study in general: All four CD4+ subsets of Type 1 diabetes patients contained TCRB CDR3s that were moderately but significantly shorter.

Isolated RNA was reverse transcribed in full, so expressed TCRB transcripts were sequenced. TCRdb keeps only in-frame clones here, not all; method: immunoSEQ multiplex PCR. Here the sample spans some 220,000 clones, 11% being singletons. With respect to this clone: Its antigen is as yet unknown.

The TCR originated in a man aged 18 to 29 in good health. J is TRBJ1-4 and V is TRBV30; no clear D gene. The material sequenced was central memory CD4+ T cells from blood. The CDR3 DNA reads TGTGCCTGGAGTGTAGGCAAGAAGTCGGGTGAAAAACTGTTTTTT. This encodes CAWSVGKKSGEKLFF.